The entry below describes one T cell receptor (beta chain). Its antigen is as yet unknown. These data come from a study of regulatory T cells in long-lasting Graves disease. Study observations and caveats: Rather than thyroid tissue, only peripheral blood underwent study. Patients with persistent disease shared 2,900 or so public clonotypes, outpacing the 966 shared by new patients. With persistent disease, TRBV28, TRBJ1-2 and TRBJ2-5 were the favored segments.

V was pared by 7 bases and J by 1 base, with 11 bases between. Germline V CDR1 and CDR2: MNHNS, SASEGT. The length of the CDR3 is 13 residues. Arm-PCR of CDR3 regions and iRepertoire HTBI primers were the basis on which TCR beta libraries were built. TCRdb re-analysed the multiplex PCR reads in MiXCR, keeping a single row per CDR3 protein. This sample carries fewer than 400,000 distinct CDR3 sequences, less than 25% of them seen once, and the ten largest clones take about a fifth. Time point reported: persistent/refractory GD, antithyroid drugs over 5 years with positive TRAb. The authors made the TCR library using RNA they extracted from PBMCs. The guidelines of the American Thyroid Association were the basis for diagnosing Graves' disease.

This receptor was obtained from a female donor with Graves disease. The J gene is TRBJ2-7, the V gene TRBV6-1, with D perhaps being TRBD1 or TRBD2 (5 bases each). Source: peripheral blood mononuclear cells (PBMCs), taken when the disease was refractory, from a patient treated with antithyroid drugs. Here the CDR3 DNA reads TGTGCCAGCACGGGACGGATGTCCTACGAGCAGTACTTC. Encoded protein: CASTGRMSYEQYF.